This passage covers 29 T cell receptor beta chains from one sample sequenced in a study of blood T cells in healthy people across ages. Primed by a sample-barcoded 5' primer and a J-beta primer mix, a second PCR proceeded for about 7 to 12 cycles. From the 5' RACE reads, TCRdb called clonotypes with MiXCR, one entry per CDR3 protein. The data hold about 1.6 million distinct CDR3 sequences, with approximately 32% observed a single time. Sequencing was carried out using blood. The receptor set was obtained from a woman aged 30 to 39 in good health.

This clonotype was counted between two and nine times. The J gene is TRBJ2-5, the V gene TRBV6-5, with D unclear. Germline V lookup: CDR1 MNHEY, CDR2 SVGAGI. The CDR3 sequence is 13 residues long. V shed 6 bases and J shed 5 bases, with 13 bases lying between them. CDR3 nucleotide sequence: TGTGCCAGCAGGAACACCAGTCGCGAGACCCAGTACTTC. As protein: CASRNTSRETQYF.

This clonotype has a count of ten or more. CDR3 sequence (DNA): TGTGCCAGCAGCCCTGGACACAACGAGGAGACCCAGTACTTC. It codes for CASSPGHNEETQYF. This rearrangement joins TRBV13 to TRBJ2-5; perhaps TRBD1 as D (5 bases). CDR1 and CDR2 from the germline V gene are PRHDT and FYEKMQ (reference sequence). This CDR3 contains 14 residues. Trimming took off 5 bases at V and 5 bases at J, with 15 bases between the two ends.

The chain recombines TRBV9 with TRBJ2-3; tentatively, D is TRBD2 (6 bases). Germline V gives CDR1 SGDLS, CDR2 YYNGEE. V was trimmed by 6 bases and J by 5 bases, leaving 16 bases between them. The CDR3 consists of 14 residues. In nucleotides, the CDR3 is TGTGCCAGCAACGGGGGTGCCCCACGAGATACGCAGTATTTT. Translating it yields CASNGGAPRDTQYF.

The CDR3 reads CASSQDNGAPGYEQYF. The CDR3 nucleotides are TGTGCCAGCAGCCAAGATAACGGCGCCCCGGGATACGAGCAGTACTTC. The chain is built from TRBV3-1 and TRBJ2-7; maybe TRBD2 (5 bases). Per the germline V gene, CDR1 is LGHDT and CDR2 is YNNKEL (reference sequence). The CDR3 consists of 16 residues. V lost 0 bases and J 4 bases, leaving 16 bases between the germline ends.

Comment on this clonotype: The final CDR3 position lacks the conserved phenylalanine or tryptophan, pointing to a likely read error. The rearrangement links TRBV27 to TRBJ2-5, with TRBD1 matching 8 bases. This CDR3 spans 13 amino acids. V was clipped by 3 bases and J by 5 bases; unmatched bases: 2. Germline V lookup: CDR1 MNHEY, CDR2 SMNVEV (reference sequence). The chain's CDR3 is CASSFNRGETQYV. The CDR3 DNA sequence: TGTGCCAGCAGTTTCAACAGGGGGGAGACCCAGTACGTC.

The V gene is TRBV7-2, the J gene TRBJ2-3, with TRBD2 matching 9 bases. After removal of 1 base from V and 1 base from J, the junction contained 3 bases not matched to a gene. This CDR3 region has 16 residues. Germline lookup yields CDR1 SGHTA and CDR2 FQGNSA. CDR3 DNA sequence: TGTGCCAGCAGCTTAGACTCTAGCGGGGGCACAGATACGCAGTATTTT. Amino acid sequence: CASSLDSSGGTDTQYF.

This CDR3 is CASARTGWATYNEQFF. In nucleotides, the CDR3 is TGTGCCAGCGCCAGAACTGGGTGGGCCACCTACAATGAGCAGTTCTTC. The chain carries TRBV9 and TRBJ2-1; D not certain. V was clipped by 7 bases and J by 2 bases, with 19 bases between them. The CDR3 totals 16 residues. Germline loops: CDR1 SGDLS, CDR2 YYNGEE. Full variable domain (outside the CDR3, taken from reference TRBV9 and TRBJ2-1): DSGVTQTPKHLITATGQRVTLRCSPRSGDLSVYWYQQSLDQGLQFLIQYYNGEERAKGNILERFSAQQFPDLHSELNLSSLELGDSALYFCASARTGWATYNEQFFGPGTRLTVL.

The J gene is TRBJ1-1, the V gene TRBV30; the D gene is possibly TRBD1 (6 bases). Germline loops: CDR1 GTSNPN, CDR2 SVGIG (reference sequence). The CDR3 length is 13 residues. Trimming left V 0 bases short and J 4 bases short, with 9 bases between. CDR3 sequence: CAWSVQGVTEAFF. As DNA, the CDR3 is TGTGCCTGGAGTGTACAGGGCGTCACTGAAGCTTTCTTT.

This clonotype has a count of ten or more. The V and J genes are TRBV4-1 and TRBJ2-7, with 7 nucleotides matching TRBD2. Germline assignment: CDR1 MGHRA and CDR2 YSYEKL. The CDR3 length is 15 residues. Trimming removed 0 bases from V and 0 bases from J; junction bases left unmatched: 2. The CDR3 loop is CASSQELADSYEQYF. The DNA of the CDR3 is TGCGCCAGCAGCCAAGAGCTAGCGGACTCCTACGAGCAGTACTTC.

The chain couples TRBV20-1 to TRBJ1-5; no clear D gene. This CDR3 has 15 residues. Trimming pared 3 bases from V and 8 bases from J, leaving 20 bases between. Germline-derived CDR1 and CDR2 are DFQATT and SNEGSKA (reference sequence). In DNA, the CDR3 is TGCAGTGCTAGTGAACCTGGTCCCTCCCAAAAGCCCCAGCATTTT. It is translated as CSASEPGPSQKPQHF.

The CDR3 sequence is CAWTLAGSYNEQFF. DNA of the CDR3: TGTGCCTGGACATTAGCGGGCTCCTACAATGAGCAGTTCTTC. The chain recombines TRBV30 with TRBJ2-1; 7 bases are shared with TRBD2. There are 14 residues in the CDR3. CDR1 and CDR2 (germline): GTSNPN, SVGIG (reference sequence). Trimming removed 4 bases from V and 0 bases from J; junction bases left unmatched: 3.

The gene calls are TRBV28 and TRBJ2-5, with TRBD2 matching 11 bases. V shed 7 bases and J 4 bases; nucleotides not matched to a gene: 8. Germline loops: CDR1 MDHEN, CDR2 SYDVKM. The CDR3 runs 15 residues. As DNA, the CDR3 is TGTGCCAGCACCTCCCTAGCGGGAGGTGGAGAGACCCAGTACTTC. It yields the protein CASTSLAGGGETQYF.

This clonotype was found a few times. The V call is TRBV29-1, the J call TRBJ1-4; D not certain. Germline V gene sequence: CDR1 SQVTM, CDR2 ANQGSEA. The CDR3 covers 13 residues. Trimming took 4 bases from V and 3 from J, leaving 9 bases between them. The CDR3 DNA reads TGCAGCGTTGTGAAGGGTCCTAATGAAAAACTGTTTTTT. This gives the protein CSVVKGPNEKLFF.

This clonotype was seen at least ten times. The J gene is TRBJ2-5, the V gene TRBV29-1, with no clear D. The CDR3 totals 15 residues. Germline CDR1 and CDR2: SQVTM and ANQGSEA. V dropped 7 bases and J dropped 5 bases, with 23 bases sitting between them. The CDR3 region is CSALLTVGIEETQYF. The DNA of the CDR3 is TGCAGCGCGCTCTTAACAGTTGGTATTGAGGAGACCCAGTACTTC.

This clonotype was recorded only once. This rearrangement joins TRBV6-6 to TRBJ1-5, with D perhaps matching TRBD1 (5 bases). V lost 0 bases, J lost 3 bases, and 9 bases lay in between. The CDR3 spans 15 residues. The germline gives CDR1 MNHNY, CDR2 SVGAGI (reference sequence). In DNA, the CDR3 is TGTGCCAGCAGTTACTCTTTGGGGGACAATCAGCCCCAGCATTTT. Translated: CASSYSLGDNQPQHF.

The chain joins TRBV27 to TRBJ1-5; D possibly corresponds to TRBD1 (6 bases). Deletions cut 2 bases from V and 2 bases from J, with 13 bases between. The CDR3 has 16 amino acids. Germline loops: CDR1 MNHEY, CDR2 SMNVEV (reference sequence). CDR3 sequence reads: CASSLKGVFGNQPQHF. The CDR3 DNA follows: TGTGCCAGCAGTTTAAAGGGGGTTTTTGGCAATCAGCCCCAGCATTTT.

This clonotype was observed a handful of times. The J gene is TRBJ1-2, the V gene TRBV28; D remains ambiguous. Germline CDR1 and CDR2: MDHEN and SYDVKM. The ends were cut back, 9 bases at V and 5 bases at J, with 19 bases in the middle. The CDR3 length is 14 residues. The CDR3 here is CASVGHTGSYGYTF. CDR3 coding DNA: TGTGCCAGTGTAGGCCATACGGGGTCTTATGGCTACACCTTC.

This chain uses TRBV6-1 with TRBJ1-1; no definite D call. The germline V gene has CDR1 MNHNS and CDR2 SASEGT. The CDR3 has 15 amino acids. The V end was cut by 3 bases, the J end by 3 bases, with 14 bases between. The CDR3 DNA follows: TGTGCCAGCAGTGATCTGGGAGGGAAGGACACTGAAGCTTTCTTT. Translating it yields CASSDLGGKDTEAFF.

This chain joins TRBV10-3 and TRBJ1-1; D possibly corresponds to TRBD1 (5 bases). Germline lookup yields CDR1 ENHRY and CDR2 SYGVKD. The CDR3 contains 17 residues. V was shortened by 6 bases and J by 0 bases, with 20 bases between the two germline ends. The CDR3: CAIRTGILGGVNTEAFF. The CDR3 DNA is TGTGCCATCAGGACGGGCATTCTGGGGGGAGTGAACACTGAAGCTTTCTTT.

This clonotype has only a few counts. The rearrangement links TRBV20-1 to TRBJ2-5, with 9 positions matching TRBD2. The ends lost 2 bases at V and 4 bases at J; junction bases unmatched: 11. The CDR3 sequence is 16 residues long. Germline assignment: CDR1 DFQATT and CDR2 SNEGSKA (reference sequence). For the CDR3, the DNA is TGCAGTGCTAGAAATATAGCGGGGGCTCGTACAGAGACCCAGTACTTC. Translation gives CSARNIAGARTETQYF.

Regarding this clonotype: One junction end disagrees with the germline gene, perhaps due to a read error. V gene TRBV15 combines with J gene TRBJ2-7; 7 nucleotides match TRBD1. The CDR3 runs 14 residues. Germline-derived CDR1 and CDR2 are LNHNV and YYDKDF (reference sequence). This CDR3 reads CATNRGRDSYEQYF. The CDR3 DNA sequence: TGTGCCACCAACAGAGGTAGGGACAGCTACGAGCAGTACTTC.

This clonotype was seen at least ten times. The chain couples TRBV20-1 to TRBJ2-5, with TRBD2 matching over 16 bases. This CDR3 has 18 residues. From germline, CDR1 is DFQATT and CDR2 SNEGSKA (reference sequence). V shed 2 bases, J shed 5 bases, and the junction held 11 bases outside the gene matches. The CDR3 here is CSARTGLAGGRRRETQYF. As DNA, the CDR3 is TGCAGTGCTAGAACGGGACTAGCGGGGGGGCGGAGGAGGGAGACCCAGTACTTC.

This clonotype appeared a few times. The chain is built from TRBV19 and TRBJ2-7, with D uncertain. Germline-derived CDR1 and CDR2 are LNHDA and SQIVND (reference sequence). This CDR3 has 15 residues. V was pared by 3 bases and J by 2 bases, with 14 bases between. The CDR3 reads CASSIRVEPPYEQYF. The DNA for the CDR3 is TGTGCCAGTAGTATTCGGGTAGAACCCCCCTACGAGCAGTACTTC.

Points on this clonotype: A read error is possible here, since a much larger clone lies one base away. V usage is TRBV3-1 and J usage is TRBJ2-7, with unresolved D. V lost 6 bases and J 2 bases, leaving 8 bases between the germline ends. CDR1 and CDR2 from the germline V gene are LGHDT and YNNKEL (reference sequence). This CDR3 spans 12 amino acids. The CDR3 reads CASSPYPYEQYF. The CDR3, as DNA: TGTGCCAGCAGTCCCTACCCCTACGAGCAGTACTTC.

V gene TRBV6-1 combines with J gene TRBJ2-7, with 9 nucleotides matching TRBD1. The germline V gene encodes CDR1 MNHNS and CDR2 SASEGT. The ends lost 4 bases at V and 6 bases at J; junction bases unmatched: 10. The CDR3 spans 15 residues. DNA for the CDR3: TGTGCCAGCAGTGGATCCGGGACAGGGCATCGCGAGCAGTACTTC. Translated, it gives CASSGSGTGHREQYF.

The V and J genes are TRBV5-1 and TRBJ2-1; possibly TRBD1 for D (5 bases). The CDR3 is 18 residues long. Trimming shortened V by 3 bases and J by 4 bases, and 23 bases separated the two germline ends. In germline, CDR1 is SGHRS, CDR2 YFSETQ. CDR3 nucleotide sequence: TGCGCCAGCAGCTCCGAACCTAAGGAGTCTAGGGGTTACAATGAGCAGTTCTTC. This codes for CASSSEPKESRGYNEQFF.

In its sample, this clonotype was seen once. The chain joins TRBV6-5 to TRBJ2-7, with 8 nucleotides matching TRBD1. The CDR3 is 16 residues long. Germline CDR1 and CDR2: MNHEY and SVGAGI. V shed 0 bases, J shed 3 bases, and the junction held 7 bases outside the gene matches. In DNA, the CDR3 is TGTGCCAGCAGTTACTCGATAGGACAGGGTGTCTACGAGCAGTACTTC. It is translated as CASSYSIGQGVYEQYF.

This clonotype was observed a handful of times. V is TRBV5-1 and J is TRBJ2-3; TRBD2 matches 7 bases. The V segment lost 5 bases and the J segment 4 bases; nucleotides outside the gene matches: 7. The CDR3 contains 14 residues. Germline-derived CDR1 and CDR2 are SGHRS and YFSETQ. The CDR3 spells CASSRGDGADTQYF. The CDR3 DNA reads as TGCGCCAGCAGTCGGGGGGACGGGGCAGATACGCAGTATTTT.

As for this clonotype: It may be a read error: a sequence one base away is much more abundant. V gene TRBV4-1 combines with J gene TRBJ2-7; 7 bases are shared with TRBD2. With V trimmed by 1 base and J by 2 bases, 5 bases remained unmatched. Germline V gives CDR1 MGHRA, CDR2 YSYEKL. The CDR3 runs to 15 residues. As DNA, the CDR3 is TGCGCCAGCAGCCAAGTGGGGACTACAACCTACGAGCAGTACTTC. Its protein product is CASSQVGTTTYEQYF.